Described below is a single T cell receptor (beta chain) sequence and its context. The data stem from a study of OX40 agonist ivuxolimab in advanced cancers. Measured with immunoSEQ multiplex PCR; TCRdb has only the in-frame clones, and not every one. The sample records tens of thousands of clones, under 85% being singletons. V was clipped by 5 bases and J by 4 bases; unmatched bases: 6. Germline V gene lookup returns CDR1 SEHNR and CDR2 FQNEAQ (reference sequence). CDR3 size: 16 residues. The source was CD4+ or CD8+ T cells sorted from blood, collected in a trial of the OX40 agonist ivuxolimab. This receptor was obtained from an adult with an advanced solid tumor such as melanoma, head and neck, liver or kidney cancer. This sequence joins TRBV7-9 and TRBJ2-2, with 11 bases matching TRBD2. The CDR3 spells CASSQLAGGATGELFF. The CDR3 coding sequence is TGTGCCAGCAGCCAGCTAGCGGGGGGTGCCACCGGGGAGCTGTTTTTT.